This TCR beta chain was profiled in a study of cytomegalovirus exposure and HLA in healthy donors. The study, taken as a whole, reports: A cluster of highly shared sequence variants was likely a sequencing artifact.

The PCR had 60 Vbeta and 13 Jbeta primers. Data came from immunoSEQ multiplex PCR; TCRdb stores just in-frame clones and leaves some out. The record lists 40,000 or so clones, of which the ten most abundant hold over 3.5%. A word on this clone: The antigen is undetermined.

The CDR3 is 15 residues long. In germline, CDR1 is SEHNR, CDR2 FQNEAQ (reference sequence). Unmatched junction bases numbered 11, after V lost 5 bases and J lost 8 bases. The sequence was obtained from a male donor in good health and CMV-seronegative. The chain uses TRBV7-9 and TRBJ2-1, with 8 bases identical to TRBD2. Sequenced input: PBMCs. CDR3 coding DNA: TGTGCCAGCAGCCCTTGGCGGGGGGTGGGGGATGAGCAGTTCTTC. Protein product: CASSPWRGVGDEQFF.